This entry lists 15 T cell receptor beta chains sequenced from one sample in a study of vaccination and CD4 T cells after COVID-19. For these receptors, no antigen is known. Treatment specified: roughly ten-day PBMC culture with coronavirus spike peptide pools or control peptides (ViraFEST assay). Scientists ran DNA taken from cultured CD4+ T cells through the Oncomine TCR Beta short-read assay for sequencing. TCRdb re-called the PCR reads through MiXCR, storing one row per CDR3 protein. Of some 15,000 distinct CDR3 sequences listed, 50% to 60% are singletons. The sequenced sample was CD4+ T cells from blood, cultured in vitro, obtained before SARS-CoV-2 vaccination. The receptor set was obtained from a human donor who had recovered from COVID-19.

The genes are TRBV6-1 and TRBJ2-7, with 11 bases matching TRBD1. J was trimmed by 4 bases and V by 5 bases; bases with no gene match: 10. CDR1 and CDR2 (germline): MNHNS, SASEGT. The CDR3 sequence is 16 residues long. CDR3 in DNA: TGTGCCAGCAGTCATCTTCGGGACAGGGGGAAGTACGAGCAGTACTTC. Amino acid sequence: CASSHLRDRGKYEQYF.

The chain couples TRBV7-9 to TRBJ1-1, with a tentative D call TRBD1 (6 bases). The CDR3 sequence is 15 residues long. Trimming left V 8 bases short and J 0 bases short, with 16 bases between. Germline lookup yields CDR1 SEHNR and CDR2 FQNEAQ (reference sequence). The CDR3 coding sequence is TGTGCCAGCGTATTACAGGGAGAGGTGAACACTGAAGCTTTCTTT. It is translated as CASVLQGEVNTEAFF.

The sample holds a few counts of this clonotype. This chain's CDR3 is CASSNPGQGFGYTF. CDR3 nucleotide sequence: TGTGCCAGCAGTAACCCGGGACAGGGGTTTGGCTACACCTTC. V is TRBV12-3 or TRBV12-4 and J is TRBJ1-2, with TRBD1 matching 10 bases. The CDR3 contains 14 residues. V lost 5 bases, J lost 7 bases, and 7 bases stayed unmatched.

This clonotype was detected a few times. The chain has TRBV7-2 and TRBJ2-3; maybe TRBD2 (6 bases). With 5 bases removed from V and 6 bases from J, the gap between germline ends came to 18 bases. The germline V gene has CDR1 SGHTA and CDR2 FQGNSA. The CDR3 has 15 amino acids. CDR3 bases: TGTGCCAGCAGCGCCGAACTCCGGGACTTTGATACGCAGTATTTT. Translating gives CASSAELRDFDTQYF.

This clonotype came up a few times. The chain links TRBV7-2 to TRBJ1-2, with 8 bases that match TRBD1. Germline V gene sequence: CDR1 SGHTA, CDR2 FQGNSA. CDR3 length: 14 residues. V lost 4 bases to trimming and J lost 6 bases; unmatched junction nucleotides: 7. The CDR3 region is CASSSPTGENGYTF. CDR3 coding DNA: TGTGCCAGCAGCTCCCCGACAGGGGAGAATGGCTACACCTTC.

This clonotype was seen a handful of times. V is TRBV12-3 or TRBV12-4 and J is TRBJ1-2; perhaps TRBD1 as D (5 bases). The CDR3 is made up of 12 amino acids. The V end lost 2 bases, the J end lost 8 bases, and 9 bases lay between the germline ends. CDR3 nucleotides: TGTGCCAGCAGTTTATCAGGGTCGGGCTACACCTTC. Its translation is CASSLSGSGYTF.

The chain links TRBV7-2 to TRBJ2-7; 9 bases fit TRBD1. The germline gives CDR1 SGHTA, CDR2 FQGNSA. The CDR3 has 15 residues. Losses at the gene ends were 6 bases for V and 1 base for J; bases not matched to a gene: 7. The CDR3 region is CASRLPGQGSYEQYF. CDR3 sequence (DNA): TGTGCCAGCAGACTTCCGGGACAGGGTTCCTACGAGCAGTACTTC. The variable domain in full, completed from reference TRBV7-2 and TRBJ2-7, reads GAGVSQSPSNKVTEKGKDVELRCDPISGHTALYWYRQSLGQGLEFLIYFQGNSAPDKSGLPSDRFSAERTGGSVSTLTIQRTQQEDSAVYLCASRLPGQGSYEQYFGPGTRLTVT.

The V call is TRBV19, the J call TRBJ1-5; D is undetermined. The germline CDR1 and CDR2 sequences are LNHDA and SQIVND (reference sequence). Trimming removed 1 base at V and 1 base at J, with 11 bases between. The CDR3 runs to 16 residues. Here the CDR3 reads CASSIGRPLSNQPQHF. Written as DNA, the CDR3 is TGTGCCAGTAGTATAGGACGGCCGTTGAGCAATCAGCCCCAGCATTTT.

This clonotype was counted a few times. CDR3 protein: CSAIQGQFSNQPQHF. In DNA, the CDR3 is TGCAGTGCTATACAAGGACAGTTTAGCAATCAGCCCCAGCATTTT. This chain connects TRBV20-1 to TRBJ1-5; possibly TRBD1 for D (6 bases). The CDR3 is 15 amino acids. Germline V gives CDR1 DFQATT, CDR2 SNEGSKA (reference sequence). V was trimmed by 4 bases and J by 0 bases, leaving 13 bases between them.

The chain combines TRBV28 with TRBJ1-5; no reliable D call. The ends were cut back, 7 bases at V and 4 bases at J, with 11 bases in the middle. Per germline, CDR1 MDHEN and CDR2 SYDVKM. This CDR3 contains 13 residues. CDR3 amino acids: CASNPRGNQPQHF. The CDR3 DNA follows: TGTGCCAGCAACCCGAGAGGGAATCAGCCCCAGCATTTT.

This chain connects TRBV11-3 to TRBJ2-7; D unclear. Per the germline V gene, CDR1 is SGHNT and CDR2 is YENEEA. The length of the CDR3 is 13 residues. Trimming pared 1 base from V and 5 bases from J, leaving 9 bases between. Here the CDR3 reads CASSLGVQHEQYF. The CDR3 bases are TGTGCCAGCAGCTTAGGTGTCCAGCACGAGCAGTACTTC.

This chain links TRBV6-2 or TRBV6-3 with TRBJ2-3; no definite D call. Germline CDR1 MNHEY, CDR2 SVGEGT. The CDR3 totals 17 residues. The V end was cut by 4 bases, the J end by 3 bases, with 20 bases between. The CDR3 DNA reads TGTGCCAGCAGTTCCTCCGCGGACCCAATATTAACAGATACGCAGTATTTT. The encoded protein is CASSSSADPILTDTQYF.

J is TRBJ2-3 and V is TRBV7-9, with TRBD2 matching 10 bases. After removal of 3 bases from V and 4 bases from J, the junction contained 4 bases not matched to a gene. Germline-derived CDR1 and CDR2 are SEHNR and FQNEAQ (reference sequence). This CDR3 region has 15 residues. CDR3 nucleotide sequence: TGTGCCAGCAGCTTGAGCGGGGGGGCCCCAGATACGCAGTATTTT. This translates into CASSLSGGAPDTQYF.

The chain combines TRBV7-9 with TRBJ2-7; 9 bases map to TRBD1. The CDR3 extends over 15 amino acids. Germline V gene data show CDR1 as SEHNR and CDR2 as FQNEAQ (reference sequence). J lost 5 bases, V lost 1 base, and 6 bases had no gene match. CDR3 DNA sequence: TGTGCCAGCAGCTTAGTGGTGGGACAGGGAAACGAGCAGTACTTC. Amino acid sequence: CASSLVVGQGNEQYF. Full variable domain (rest looked up from reference TRBV7-9 and TRBJ2-7): DTGVSQNPRHKITKRGQNVTFRCDPISEHNRLYWYRQTLGQGPEFLTYFQNEAQLEKSRLLSDRFSAERPKGSFSTLEIQRTEQGDSAMYLCASSLVVGQGNEQYFGPGTRLTVT.

This clonotype was seen a single time. The rearrangement links TRBV27 to TRBJ1-1; no definite D call. The CDR3 runs 13 residues. Trimming took 10 bases from V and 1 from J, leaving 13 bases between them. Looked up from germline, CDR1 is MNHEY and CDR2 is SMNVEV (reference sequence). CDR3 DNA sequence: TGTGCCACCGCACCTCTGCCGAACACTGAAGCTTTCTTT. It specifies CATAPLPNTEAFF.